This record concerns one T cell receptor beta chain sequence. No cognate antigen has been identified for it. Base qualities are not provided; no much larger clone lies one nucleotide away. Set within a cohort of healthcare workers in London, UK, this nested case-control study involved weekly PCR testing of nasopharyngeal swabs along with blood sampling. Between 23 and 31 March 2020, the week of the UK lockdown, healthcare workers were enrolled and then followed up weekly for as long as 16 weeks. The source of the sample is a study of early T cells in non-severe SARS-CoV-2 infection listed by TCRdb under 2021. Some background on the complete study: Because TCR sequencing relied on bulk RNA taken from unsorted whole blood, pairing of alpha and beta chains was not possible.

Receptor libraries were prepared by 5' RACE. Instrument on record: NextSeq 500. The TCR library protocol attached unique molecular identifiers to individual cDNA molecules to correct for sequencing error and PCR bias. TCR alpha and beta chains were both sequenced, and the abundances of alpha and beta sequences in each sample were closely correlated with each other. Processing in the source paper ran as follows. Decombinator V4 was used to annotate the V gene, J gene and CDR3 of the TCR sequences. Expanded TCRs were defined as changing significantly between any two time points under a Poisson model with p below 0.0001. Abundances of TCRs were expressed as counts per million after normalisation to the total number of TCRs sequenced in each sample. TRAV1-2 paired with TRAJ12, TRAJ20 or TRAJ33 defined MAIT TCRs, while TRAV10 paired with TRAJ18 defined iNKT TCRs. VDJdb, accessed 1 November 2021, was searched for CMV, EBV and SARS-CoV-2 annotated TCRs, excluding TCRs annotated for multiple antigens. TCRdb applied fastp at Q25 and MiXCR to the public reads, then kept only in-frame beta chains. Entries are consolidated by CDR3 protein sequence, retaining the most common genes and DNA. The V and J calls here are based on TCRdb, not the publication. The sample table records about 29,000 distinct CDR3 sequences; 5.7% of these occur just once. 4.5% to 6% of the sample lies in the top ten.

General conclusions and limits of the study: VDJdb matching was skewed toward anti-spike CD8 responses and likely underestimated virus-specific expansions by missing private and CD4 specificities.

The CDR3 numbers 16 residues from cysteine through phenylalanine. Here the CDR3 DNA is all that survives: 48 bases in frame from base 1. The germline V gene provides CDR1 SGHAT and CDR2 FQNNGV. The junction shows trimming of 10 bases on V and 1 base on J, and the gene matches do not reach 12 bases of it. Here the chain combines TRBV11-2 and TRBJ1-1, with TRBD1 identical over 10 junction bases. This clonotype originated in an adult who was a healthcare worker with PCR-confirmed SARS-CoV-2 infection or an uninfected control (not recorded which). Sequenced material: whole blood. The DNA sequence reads TGTGCCACCCGTCCCCCAGGACAGGGGGGGAACACTGAAGCTTTCTTT. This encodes CATRPPGQGGNTEAFF.